This T cell receptor (beta chain) was captured in a study of T cells in Graves' hyperthyroidism and ophthalmopathy. Study results and caveats: Most expanded thyroid clonotypes above 0.001 recurred in blood.

RNA transcripts yielded amplified TCR beta CDR3 regions. HTBI primers were employed in a first-round RT-PCR of the TCR CDR3. Each CDR3 protein gets one entry after TCRdb re-called the multiplex PCR reads with MiXCR. The repertoire holds around 400,000 distinct CDR3 sequences, with roughly 25% as singletons. Per the germline V gene, CDR1 is LNHNV and CDR2 is YYDKDF (reference sequence). CDR3 length: 13 residues. Trimming pared 5 bases from V and 6 bases from J, leaving 13 bases between. A lack of ophthalmopathy progression within 18 months defined stable Graves' hyperthyroidism. The hyperthyroidism was newly diagnosed and had lasted under 2 months; the patients were aged 18 to 65. This clonotype was detected only a few times. What it binds is not known.

The sequence derives from a man between 45 and 60 years old with Graves' hyperthyroidism. The V and J genes are TRBV15 and TRBJ1-1; a weak D match, TRBD1 (5 bases). Source material: blood. The CDR3 DNA reads as TGTGCCACCAGCCGTACAGGTAACTCTGAAGCTTTCTTT. Protein product: CATSRTGNSEAFF. Filled out from reference TRBV15 and TRBJ1-1, the complete variable domain reads DAMVIQNPRYQVTQFGKPVTLSCSQTLNHNVMYWYQQKSSQAPKLLFHYYDKDFNNEADTPDNFQSRRPNTSFCFLDIRSPGLGDTAMYLCATSRTGNSEAFFGQGTRLTVV.